These 25 T cell receptor beta chains originate from one sample sequenced in a study of T cells in Graves' hyperthyroidism and ophthalmopathy. Amplified TCR beta CDR3 regions derived from RNA transcripts. First-round RT-PCR with HTBI primers amplified the TCR CDR3 region. MiXCR was run by TCRdb on the multiplex PCR reads, yielding one entry per CDR3 protein. This repertoire shows fewer than 700,000 distinct CDR3 sequences, roughly 15% found once; its top ten account for 3.8%. Sequencing was performed on blood. The receptors come from a woman in her thirties with Graves' hyperthyroidism.

This chain uses TRBV6-1 with TRBJ1-1, with unresolved D. The V gene's germline CDR1 is MNHNS and CDR2 SASEGT. The V end lost 6 bases, the J end lost 3 bases, and 11 bases lay between the germline ends. CDR3 size: 13 residues. CDR3 DNA sequence: TGTGCCAGCAGGGATGCACGGTACACTGAAGCTTTCTTT. Its protein is CASRDARYTEAFF.

This clonotype was detected many times. This chain connects TRBV28 to TRBJ1-1; maybe TRBD1 (6 bases). V dropped 6 bases and J dropped 6 bases, with 11 bases sitting between them. The length of the CDR3 is 12 residues. Per germline, CDR1 MDHEN and CDR2 SYDVKM. CDR3: CASRKGGSEAFF. DNA of the CDR3: TGTGCCAGCAGAAAGGGGGGATCTGAAGCTTTCTTT.

The V call is TRBV5-1, the J call TRBJ1-1, with 10 bases fitting TRBD1. J was trimmed by 7 bases and V by 5 bases; bases with no gene match: 11. The length of the CDR3 is 15 residues. Germline V lookup: CDR1 SGHRS, CDR2 YFSETQ. The CDR3 DNA sequence: TGCGCCAGCAGAAAGAGAGACAGGGGGCGGGGTGAAGCTTTCTTT. It encodes CASRKRDRGRGEAFF.

There are many counts of this clonotype. The chain combines TRBV28 with TRBJ2-1; no clear D gene. Germline lookup yields CDR1 MDHEN and CDR2 SYDVKM. The CDR3 runs to 14 residues. Trimming shortened V by 2 bases and J by 10 bases, and 15 bases separated the two germline ends. The CDR3 coding sequence is TGTGCCAGCAGTTTACGCCCCTTCATCCCAGAGCAGTTCTTC. It specifies CASSLRPFIPEQFF. Full variable domain (rest looked up from reference TRBV28 and TRBJ2-1): DVKVTQSSRYLVKRTGEKVFLECVQDMDHENMFWYRQDPGLGLRLIYFSYDVKMKEKGDIPEGYSVSREKKERFSLILESASTNQTSMYLCASSLRPFIPEQFFGPGTRLTVL.

This clonotype was detected many times. The chain carries TRBV28 and TRBJ1-2; 8 bases are a match to TRBD1. CDR3 length: 17 amino acids. With 6 bases clipped from V and 1 base from J, the junction kept 13 bases outside the gene matches. Germline-derived CDR1 and CDR2 are MDHEN and SYDVKM. The CDR3 DNA is TGTGCCAGCAGGCGACCACAGGGGGGAATCCTTAACTATGGCTACACCTTC. It translates to CASRRPQGGILNYGYTF.

V and J are TRBV15 and TRBJ1-3; D remains unclear. Trimming stripped 0 bases from V and 0 bases from J, with 12 bases between. Germline-derived CDR1 and CDR2 are LNHNV and YYDKDF (reference sequence). The CDR3 is 17 amino acids. The CDR3 nucleotides read TGTGCCACCAGCAGAGATCGGAATGACTACTCTGGAAACACCATATATTTT. Translation gives CATSRDRNDYSGNTIYF.

In its sample, this clonotype was seen many times. The rearrangement joins TRBV27 to TRBJ2-1; a weak D match, TRBD2 (5 bases). The CDR3 spans 14 residues. Trimming removed 5 bases from V and 3 bases from J, with 11 bases in between. Per germline, CDR1 MNHEY and CDR2 SMNVEV (reference sequence). CDR3 amino acids: CASSLGLVYNEQFF. The CDR3 region has the DNA TGTGCCAGCAGTCTAGGACTGGTCTACAATGAGCAGTTCTTC.

This chain uses TRBV5-1 with TRBJ2-3, with 12 bases matching TRBD2. The CDR3 has 18 amino acids. The germline V gene has CDR1 SGHRS and CDR2 YFSETQ. Trimming cost V 4 bases and J 6 bases; bases outside gene matches: 15. CDR3 bases: TGCGCCAGCAGCCTCCTGGGCGGGACTAGCGGGTTTGGGGATACGCAGTATTTT. Translating gives CASSLLGGTSGFGDTQYF.

This clonotype occurred many times. The rearrangement uses TRBV29-1 and TRBJ2-3; D call uncertain. Between the trimmed V and J ends, which lost 6 bases and 1 base, there was a span of 8 bases. The CDR3 length is 12 residues. Germline V gene lookup returns CDR1 SQVTM and CDR2 ANQGSEA. Here the CDR3 DNA reads TGCAGCGTCCCCGCCGGCACAGATACGCAGTATTTT. It specifies CSVPAGTDTQYF.

This clonotype was detected ten times or more. The V gene is TRBV18, the J gene TRBJ1-1; weak D call: TRBD1 (6 bases). This CDR3 comprises 14 residues. V lost 4 bases and J lost 4, with 13 bases in between. Germline V gene lookup returns CDR1 KGHSH and CDR2 LQKENI. CDR3 region: CASSLQGGGTEAFF. CDR3 nucleotides: TGTGCCAGCTCACTGCAGGGAGGGGGCACTGAAGCTTTCTTT. Together with reference TRBV18 and TRBJ1-1, the CDR3 gives the full variable domain: NAGVMQNPRHLVRRRGQEARLRCSPMKGHSHVYWYRQLPEEGLKFMVYLQKENIIDESGMPKERFSAEFPKEGPSILRIQQVVRGDSAAYFCASSLQGGGTEAFFGQGTRLTVV.

The chain employs TRBV6-4 and TRBJ2-7, with a weak D call TRBD1 (6 bases). The CDR3 consists of 15 residues. Germline V gives CDR1 MRHNA, CDR2 SNTAGT. Trimming took off 7 bases at V and 0 bases at J, with 16 bases between the two ends. The CDR3 is CASTYRVRSSYEQYF. In nucleotides, the CDR3 is TGTGCCAGCACTTACAGGGTTCGGAGCTCCTACGAGCAGTACTTC.

This clonotype was seen ten or more times. The chain links TRBV28 to TRBJ1-5; D not certain. The germline V gene has CDR1 MDHEN and CDR2 SYDVKM. The V gene lost 4 bases and the J gene lost 3 bases, with 4 bases spanning the gap. The CDR3 has 12 residues. CDR3 loop: CASSSANQPQHF. In DNA form, the CDR3 reads TGTGCCAGCAGTTCGGCCAATCAGCCCCAGCATTTT.

This clonotype was seen repeatedly, ten times or more. The chain couples TRBV7-8 to TRBJ1-6; no definite D call. Germline-derived CDR1 and CDR2 are SGHVS and FQNEAQ. V was clipped by 5 bases and J by 0 bases, with 11 bases between them. The CDR3 totals 16 residues. The CDR3 DNA reads as TGTGCCAGCAGCGACGCCAGCAGCTCCTATAATTCACCCCTCCACTTT. It encodes CASSDASSSYNSPLHF. Variable domain in full (rest from reference TRBV7-8 and TRBJ1-6): GAGVSQSPRYKVAKRGQDVALRCDPISGHVSLFWYQQALGQGPEFLTYFQNEAQLDKSGLPSDRFFAERPEGSVSTLKIQRTQQEDSAVYLCASSDASSSYNSPLHFGNGTRLTVT.

This clonotype showed up many times. The J gene is TRBJ1-3, the V gene TRBV30, with D unresolved. Germline CDR1 is GTSNPN and CDR2 is SVGIG (reference sequence). V lost 5 bases and J lost 0, with 8 bases in between. CDR3 length: 13 residues. The CDR3 loop is CAWAVNSGNTIYF. The CDR3 DNA reads TGTGCCTGGGCCGTGAACTCTGGAAACACCATATATTTT.

The sample holds many counts of this clonotype. The chain joins TRBV5-1 to TRBJ2-3; D unclear. The germline V and J ends were trimmed by 9 bases and 1 base, with 12 bases remaining between them. The germline V gene has CDR1 SGHRS and CDR2 YFSETQ. The CDR3 sequence is 13 residues long. The CDR3 region is CATQAGGTDTQYF. The CDR3 DNA sequence: TGCGCCACCCAGGCTGGAGGCACAGATACGCAGTATTTT.

There are a few counts of this clonotype. The J gene is TRBJ1-2, the V gene TRBV10-2; 8 bases line up with TRBD1. There are 13 residues in the CDR3. V gave up 0 bases and J gave up 12 bases; unmatched junction bases: 6. Germline CDR1 is WSHSY and CDR2 is SAAADI. The CDR3 DNA sequence: TGCGCCAGCAGTGAGTCAGGGACAGGCCAGAACACCTTC. This encodes CASSESGTGQNTF.

The sample holds a few counts of this clonotype. The chain links TRBV28 to TRBJ1-5, with D uncertain. Germline V gives CDR1 MDHEN, CDR2 SYDVKM. The CDR3 is 14 residues long. The V end lost 6 bases, the J end lost 7 bases, and 16 bases lay between the germline ends. CDR3 coding DNA: TGTGCCAGCAGCCCCCGCGCCACGGTGCAGCCCCAGCATTTT. It is translated as CASSPRATVQPQHF.

This clonotype was picked up many times. This chain links TRBV6-1 with TRBJ1-1; D remains ambiguous. This CDR3 is built from 14 residues. The V gene's germline CDR1 is MNHNS and CDR2 SASEGT. The V gene lost 6 bases and the J gene lost 0 bases, with 11 bases spanning the gap. The CDR3 nucleotides are TGTGCCAGCAGCATCGGACGGATGAACACTGAAGCTTTCTTT. Its translation: CASSIGRMNTEAFF.

The chain couples TRBV11-2 to TRBJ2-5; possible D gene TRBD2, 6 bases. Germline CDR1 is SGHAT and CDR2 is FQNNGV. V lost 1 base and J lost 5, with 11 bases in between. CDR3 length: 14 residues. The CDR3: CASSLGGGTETQYF. DNA of the CDR3: TGTGCCAGCAGCTTAGGAGGCGGGACGGAGACCCAGTACTTC.

The table lists this clonotype with many counts. The DNA for the CDR3 is TGTGCCAGCAGCGTAGATGGGAACGGGCCAAGCTCCTACGAGCAGTACTTC. Amino acids: CASSVDGNGPSSYEQYF. The chain combines TRBV9 with TRBJ2-7, with D unresolved. V lost 0 bases, J lost 0 bases, and 16 bases lay in between. The germline V gene encodes CDR1 SGDLS and CDR2 YYNGEE. The CDR3 is made up of 17 amino acids. Complete variable domain (other parts from reference TRBV9 and TRBJ2-7): DSGVTQTPKHLITATGQRVTLRCSPRSGDLSVYWYQQSLDQGLQFLIQYYNGEERAKGNILERFSAQQFPDLHSELNLSSLELGDSALYFCASSVDGNGPSSYEQYFGPGTRLTVT.

This clonotype was observed at least ten times. This chain links TRBV11-3 with TRBJ1-1; D is possibly TRBD1 (5 bases). The V end was cut by 4 bases, the J end by 0 bases, with 12 bases between. The V gene's germline CDR1 is SGHNT and CDR2 YENEEA. This CDR3 has 15 residues. CDR3 nucleotides: TGTGCCAGCAGCTCCGGGACCTCTATGAACACTGAAGCTTTCTTT. The encoded protein is CASSSGTSMNTEAFF.

This clonotype showed up many times. The chain has TRBV20-1 and TRBJ2-7; 8 nucleotides agree with TRBD2. V dropped 4 bases and J dropped 6; count of bases not matched to a gene: 23. Germline loops: CDR1 DFQATT, CDR2 SNEGSKA (reference sequence). CDR3 length: 18 amino acids. The CDR3 DNA reads as TGCAGTGCTACCCCCCTTACCCCGACTAGCGTAAAAGGGGGCGAGCAGTACTTC. Translated: CSATPLTPTSVKGGEQYF.

The V and J genes are TRBV6-1 and TRBJ2-1; 7 nucleotides align to TRBD2. Unmatched junction bases numbered 4, after V lost 4 bases and J lost 7 bases. Germline CDR1 and CDR2: MNHNS and SASEGT. This CDR3 has 13 residues. The CDR3 region is CASSASSGNEQFF. Written as DNA, the CDR3 is TGTGCCAGCAGTGCGTCTAGCGGAAATGAGCAGTTCTTC.

There are many counts of this clonotype. V gene TRBV6-5 combines with J gene TRBJ2-5, with 8 bases lining up with TRBD2. J gave up 4 bases and V 0 bases, and 4 bases lay outside the gene matches. The CDR3 is made up of 15 amino acids. CDR1 is MNHEY and CDR2 is SVGAGI in the germline V gene. CDR3 DNA: TGTGCCAGCAGTTACTCTAGCGGGACGGCAGAGACCCAGTACTTC. Protein product: CASSYSSGTAETQYF.

This clonotype has at least ten counts. The chain carries TRBV11-2 and TRBJ2-7, with D hard to call. Germline CDR1 SGHAT, CDR2 FQNNGV. V was cut by 0 bases and J by 0 bases, with 9 bases left in between. The CDR3 runs to 15 residues. This chain's CDR3 is CASSLDGGPSYEQYF. Here the CDR3 DNA reads TGTGCCAGCAGCTTAGACGGCGGACCCTCCTACGAGCAGTACTTC.